This TCR beta chain came from a study of cytomegalovirus exposure and HLA in healthy donors. Study outcomes and limitations: Later on, a genetic analysis was performed. It linked a missense variant in DCLRE1C with V- and J-gene trimming of TCR beta. Roughly uniform sequencing depth across donors was assumed, possibly incorrectly. Both high specificity and high sensitivity reportedly marked the classifier's diagnosis of cytomegalovirus status. The study put around 180 TCR beta chains on its list as cytomegalovirus-associated.

Germline-derived CDR1 and CDR2 are GTSNPN and SVGIG (reference sequence). Trimming removed 4 bases at V and 4 bases at J, with 16 bases between. CDR3 size: 14 residues. Of note for this clone: Its antigen is currently unknown. The same CDR3 also results from other DNA sequences found in this sample.

The PCR had 60 Vbeta and 13 Jbeta primers. TCRdb's copy holds only in-frame clones and misses some; the assay was immunoSEQ multiplex PCR. The table has roughly 100,000 clones, approximately 72% seen once. The sequencing input was PBMCs. The chain links TRBV30 to TRBJ1-2, with D uncertain. This clonotype originated in a woman aged 40 to 49 in good health and CMV-seronegative. The CDR3 loop is CAWTITENSYGYTF. The CDR3, as DNA: TGTGCCTGGACTATAACGGAGAACTCCTATGGCTACACCTTC. The full variable domain, completed using reference TRBV30 and TRBJ1-2, is SQTIHQWPATLVQPVGSPLSLECTVEGTSNPNLYWYRQAAGRGLQLLFYSVGIGQISSEVPQNLSASRPQDRQFILSSKKLLLSDSGFYLCAWTITENSYGYTFGSGTRLTVV.